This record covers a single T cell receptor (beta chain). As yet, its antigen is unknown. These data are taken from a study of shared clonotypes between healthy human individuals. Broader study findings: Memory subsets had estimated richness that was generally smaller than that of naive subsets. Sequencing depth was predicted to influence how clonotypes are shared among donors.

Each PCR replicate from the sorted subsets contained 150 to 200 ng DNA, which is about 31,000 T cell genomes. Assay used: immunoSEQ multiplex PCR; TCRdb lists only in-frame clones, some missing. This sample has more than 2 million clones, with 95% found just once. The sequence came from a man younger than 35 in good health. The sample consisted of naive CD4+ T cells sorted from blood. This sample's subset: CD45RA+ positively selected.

The CDR3 reads CASSENSGLPQHF. In nucleotides, the CDR3 is TGTGCCAGCAGTGAAAACTCAGGGCTGCCCCAGCATTTT. J is TRBJ1-5 and V is TRBV6-1, with D perhaps matching TRBD1 (5 bases). V lost 2 bases and J 9 bases, leaving 11 bases between the germline ends. Germline loops: CDR1 MNHNS, CDR2 SASEGT. The CDR3 contains 13 residues.